This TCR beta chain was found in a study of control samples from healthy donors and cancer patients. The protocol was immunoSEQ multiplex PCR, while the TCRdb copy is restricted to in-frame clones and leaves out a portion. The sample yields 200,000 to 250,000 clones, around 94% seen once. Germline loops: CDR1 SGDLS, CDR2 YYNGEE. CDR3 length: 17 amino acids. V was clipped by 4 bases and J by 8 bases, with 24 bases between them. This TCR derives from a man aged 50 or older in good health. Sequenced material: blood. The chain is built from TRBV9 and TRBJ1-4; D is ambiguous. The DNA of the CDR3 is TGTGCCAGCAGCCCCCGTCTTTTCACGGGGAGGGAGGAAAAACTGTTTTTT. The encoded protein is CASSPRLFTGREEKLFF.